This T cell receptor (beta chain) was captured by sequencing in a study of synovial regulatory T cells in juvenile arthritis (dated by TCRdb to between 2014 and 2017). Background for the entire study: Of the sequenced patients, about 6 received methotrexate, one received methotrexate plus infliximab, a few were therapy-naive, and one had no treatment information. TCRbeta CDR3 repertoires of blood iaTreg cells, other blood Treg cells and synovial fluid Treg cells from matched patient samples were compared in the study. Treg and Teff subsets from about a dozen JIA patients with active disease were included in the TCR repertoire comparisons. Effector T cell subsets were also sequenced in the study cohort for comparisons, but only blood and synovial fluid Treg cells are covered by the Treg dataset alone.

Libraries were made using the immunoSEQ multiplex PCR assay. Adaptive Biotechnologies carried out the TCRbeta CDR3 sequencing. Turning to the authors' computational methods: To assess repertoire similarity, the researchers used the Chao-modified Jaccard index along with median clonotype overlap taken from 200 random subsamples at equal sample size. The similarity analyses were run on either productive nucleotide sequences or amino acid sequences translated in silico. Hierarchical clustering with single linkage and t-SNE based on Chao-modified Jaccard distances were used to compare repertoires. After normalising for sample size, the researchers measured repertoire diversity with the Renyi index across a range of alpha values. The immuneACCESS repertoire file appears here via TCRdb, limited to in-frame rearrangements. These files lack a portion of the clones; in checked studies, under half of the deficit traces to unresolved V genes, and the cause of the others is not known. D and trimming come from the DNA, and the V and J calls and clone size come from that table. The record for this sample contains 6,000 to 8,000 clones. 0.61% of the sample goes to the ten largest clones.

Counted from cysteine to phenylalanine, this CDR3 has 14 amino acids. No DNA sequence was recorded. Reading the germline V gene gives CDR1 SGDLS and CDR2 YYNGEE. TCR repertoires were obtained from some eleven juvenile idiopathic arthritis patients with active disease who had not reached inactive disease, of whom 3 were polyarticular and 8 were oligoarticular. A median age of nearly 12 years (range about 2.4-22.9) and a median disease duration of approximately seven years (range 0.2-19.1) were recorded for the TCR-sequenced patients. The samples used for TCR repertoire analysis were collected at two centres in Italy. Peripheral blood mononuclear cells were separated using a Histopaque-1077 density gradient and frozen in about 90% FCS with roughly 10% DMSO. The full study reports these points: Across patients, iaTreg TCR repertoires were largely private, and these iaTreg repertoires partially overlapped with synovial Teff and blood CPL repertoires. Lower TCR diversity was observed in blood iaTreg cells than in other blood Treg cells, consistent with antigen-driven expansion. More CDR3 sequences were shared by synovial Treg cells with iaTreg cells than with other blood Treg cells, and a closer relation was confirmed by Chao-Jaccard similarity.

A remark on this clone: Its antigen remains undetermined.

The origin of this receptor is a donor aged 2-30 years with juvenile idiopathic arthritis. Sequenced sample: Treg cells from blood. In the paper's terms, the cell subset or site label means: remaining (HLA-DR-negative) circulating blood Treg cells. The chain uses TRBV9 and TRBJ2-5; TCRdb outputs TRBD1, but without DNA this stays unchecked. The CDR3 in this case is CASSVASYQETQYF.